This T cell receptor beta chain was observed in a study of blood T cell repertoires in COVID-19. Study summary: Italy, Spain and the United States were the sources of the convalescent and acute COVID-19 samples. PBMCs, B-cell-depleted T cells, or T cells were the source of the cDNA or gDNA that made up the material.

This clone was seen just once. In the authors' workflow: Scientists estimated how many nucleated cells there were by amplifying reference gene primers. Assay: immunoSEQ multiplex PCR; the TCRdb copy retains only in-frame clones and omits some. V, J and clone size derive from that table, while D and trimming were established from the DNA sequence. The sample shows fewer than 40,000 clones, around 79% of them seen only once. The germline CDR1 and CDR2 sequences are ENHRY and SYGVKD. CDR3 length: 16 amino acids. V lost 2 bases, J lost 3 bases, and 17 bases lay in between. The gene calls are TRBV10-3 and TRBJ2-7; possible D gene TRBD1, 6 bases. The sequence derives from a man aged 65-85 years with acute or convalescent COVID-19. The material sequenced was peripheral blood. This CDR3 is CAISETGSRGGYEQYF. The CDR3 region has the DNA TGTGCCATCAGTGAGACAGGGTCCCGAGGAGGCTACGAGCAGTACTTC.